The T cell receptor beta chain described here comes from a study of beta chain features in type 1 diabetes. A few counts support this clone. Its antigen is undetermined. Since all of the isolated RNA was reverse transcribed, expressed TCRB transcripts were what got sequenced. Sequenced by immunoSEQ multiplex PCR; TCRdb stores in-frame clones only, minus some. Seen here are 900,000 or so clones, roughly a sixth observed once, and the top ten hold around 0.02%. Study-level points and caveats: Patients with type 1 diabetes showed fewer VDJ junction insertions and more deletions. Significant though moderate, a shortening of TCRB CDR3s appeared in all four CD4+ subsets of Type 1 diabetes patients.

The CDR3 sequence is 17 residues long. The trim removed 2 bases at V and 5 bases at J, leaving 12 bases unmatched. Per the germline V gene, CDR1 is LGHNA and CDR2 is YSLEER. Sequenced input: naive CD4+ T cells from blood. The chain couples TRBV4-3 to TRBJ2-1; 7 bases agree with TRBD2. The TCR comes from a young woman in good health. The CDR3 bases are TGCGCCAGCAGCCAAACCTTCCGAGCGGGGTACGACAATGAGCAGTTCTTC. Protein: CASSQTFRAGYDNEQFF.